Sequencing of this T cell receptor (beta chain) was carried out in a study of blood T cell repertoires in COVID-19. Study overall: COVID-19 samples collected from the United States, Italy and Spain covered acute and convalescent phases.

V dropped 2 bases and J dropped 4 bases, with 18 bases sitting between them. The CDR3 extends over 17 amino acids. Germline lookup yields CDR1 MDHEN and CDR2 SYDVKM. Per the authors' pipeline: Reference gene primer amplification gave estimated nucleated cell counts. Data came from immunoSEQ multiplex PCR; TCRdb stores just in-frame clones and leaves some out. That table furnishes V, J and clone size, whereas the DNA furnished D and trimming. Of around 31,000 clones listed, roughly 90% are singletons. The sequence was obtained from a middle-aged woman with active or convalescent COVID-19. The source material was peripheral blood. The chain employs TRBV28 and TRBJ1-5; no reliable D call. As DNA, the CDR3 is TGTGCCAGCAGTTTAGGTAGGAGCACCTTTCTGAATCAGCCCCAGCATTTT. It specifies CASSLGRSTFLNQPQHF.